Presented here are 10 T cell receptor beta chains from one specimen sequenced in a study of blood T cell repertoires in COVID-19. The method was immunoSEQ multiplex PCR; TCRdb's version includes in-frame clones alone and lacks a portion of them. The sample shows about 260,000 clones, about 84% of them seen only once. Sample: PBMCs or T cells enriched from blood (not recorded which). Receptors originate from a woman in her 50s who had recovered from COVID-19.

The chain employs TRBV18 and TRBJ2-3; weak D call: TRBD1 (6 bases). The CDR3 is 17 amino acids. The V gene's germline CDR1 is KGHSH and CDR2 LQKENI. Trimming removed 3 bases at V and 1 base at J, with 17 bases between. CDR3 protein: CASSPATGYGGTDTQYF. CDR3 nucleotide sequence: TGTGCCAGCTCACCCGCAACAGGGTACGGGGGCACAGATACGCAGTATTTT.

This chain links TRBV5-4 with TRBJ2-1; D possibly corresponds to TRBD2 (7 bases). The length of the CDR3 is 15 residues. Trimming shortened V by 4 bases and J by 9 bases, and 20 bases separated the two germline ends. Germline V lookup: CDR1 SGHNT, CDR2 YYREEE (reference sequence). This CDR3 is CASSERLGGVFEQFF. The CDR3 DNA reads TGTGCCAGCAGCGAAAGGCTAGGGGGGGTTTTTGAGCAGTTCTTC.

The CDR3 reads CASSFRQGAREKLFF. Here the CDR3 DNA reads TGTGCCAGCAGCTTCAGACAGGGGGCTAGGGAAAAACTGTTTTTT. The chain couples TRBV5-6 to TRBJ1-4, with 10 bases identical to TRBD1. After removal of 2 bases from V and 8 bases from J, the junction contained 6 bases not matched to a gene. Germline assignment: CDR1 SGHDT and CDR2 YYEEEE. CDR3 size: 15 residues.

The chain couples TRBV10-3 to TRBJ2-7; TRBD1 matches at 7 bases. The CDR3 is 13 residues long. Germline-derived CDR1 and CDR2 are ENHRY and SYGVKD. The V segment lost 4 bases and the J segment 5 bases; nucleotides outside the gene matches: 5. The CDR3 protein is CAISGTGPHEQYF. Written as DNA, the CDR3 is TGTGCCATCAGTGGGACAGGACCCCACGAGCAGTACTTC.

J is TRBJ1-3 and V is TRBV7-6; weak D call: TRBD1 (6 bases). CDR1 SGHVS and CDR2 FNYEAQ come from the germline V gene. The V gene lost 1 base and the J gene lost 2 bases, with 9 bases spanning the gap. The CDR3 is 15 residues long. CDR3 sequence (DNA): TGTGCCAGCAGCTTAGTGCGGGGGCCTGGAAACACCATATATTTT. This codes for CASSLVRGPGNTIYF.

The chain links TRBV7-9 to TRBJ1-1, with D possibly being TRBD1 (5 bases). The CDR3 length is 15 residues. V gave up 0 bases and J gave up 4 bases, with 12 bases separating them. The germline CDR1 and CDR2 sequences are SEHNR and FQNEAQ (reference sequence). The CDR3 DNA is TGTGCCAGCAGCTTAGCTGGGGGGGGTTTCACTGAAGCTTTCTTT. Its protein product is CASSLAGGGFTEAFF. The complete variable domain, with remaining parts taken from reference TRBV7-9 and TRBJ1-1, reads DTGVSQNPRHKITKRGQNVTFRCDPISEHNRLYWYRQTLGQGPEFLTYFQNEAQLEKSRLLSDRFSAERPKGSFSTLEIQRTEQGDSAMYLCASSLAGGGFTEAFFGQGTRLTVV.

The V and J genes are TRBV19 and TRBJ2-1, with 7 positions matching TRBD2. CDR3 length: 16 residues. The V and J ends lost 3 bases and 3 bases, in that order; junction bases with no gene match: 8. Germline V gene sequence: CDR1 LNHDA, CDR2 SQIVND (reference sequence). CDR3 bases: TGTGCCAGTAGTATCACGGCGGGGGATATCTACAATGAGCAGTTCTTC. Translating gives CASSITAGDIYNEQFF.

The chain combines TRBV27 with TRBJ1-1; no definite D call. CDR1 is MNHEY, CDR2 SMNVEV, per germline (reference sequence). Trimming removed 4 bases at V and 0 bases at J, with 3 bases between. This CDR3 has 12 amino acids. In nucleotides, the CDR3 is TGTGCCAGCAGTTCCATGAACACTGAAGCTTTCTTT. Protein product: CASSSMNTEAFF.

The gene calls are TRBV6-4 and TRBJ2-1; 10 nucleotides line up with TRBD2. The CDR3 has 16 residues. Trimming cost V 2 bases and J 6 bases; bases outside gene matches: 7. Per the germline V gene, CDR1 is MRHNA and CDR2 is SNTAGT. CDR3 coding DNA: TGTGCCAGCAGTGACCTCAGCGGGGGGGCAAGCAATGAGCAGTTCTTC. Translating it yields CASSDLSGGASNEQFF.

This clone is a singleton in its sample. This chain connects TRBV6-2 or TRBV6-3 to TRBJ2-5; 9 bases fit TRBD2. The germline CDR1 and CDR2 sequences are MNHEY and SVGEGT. The CDR3 contains 15 residues. V lost 0 bases, J lost 3 bases, and 2 bases stayed unmatched. The CDR3 region has the DNA TGTGCCAGCAGTTACTCGGGACTAGCAGAAGAGACCCAGTACTTC. Translated, it gives CASSYSGLAEETQYF.